This record looks at one T cell receptor (beta chain) sequence and its context. This CDR3 contains 16 residues. With V trimmed by 1 base and J by 7 bases, 8 bases remained unmatched. Germline values: CDR1 SGHRS, CDR2 YFSETQ. The source of the sample is a study of blood T cell repertoires in COVID-19. As originally analysed: Reference gene primer amplification in the assay estimated nucleated cell counts. The protocol was immunoSEQ multiplex PCR, while the TCRdb copy is restricted to in-frame clones and leaves out a portion. Clone size and the V and J calls come from that table; the DNA yielded D and trimming. This repertoire shows about 330,000 clones, roughly 88% found once; its top ten account for about 5%. Enrolled through a virtual design, the participants were between roughly 18 and 95 years of age and came from around 25 US areas. Researchers sorted participants into cohorts using their self-reported clinical history.

The chain carries TRBV5-1 and TRBJ1-6, with 7 bases that match TRBD1. The specimen sequenced was PBMCs or T cells enriched from blood (not recorded which). This receptor was obtained from a man aged 30-40 years who had recovered from COVID-19. CDR3: CASSLTQQGRNSPLHF. The CDR3 DNA sequence: TGCGCCAGCAGCTTGACTCAACAGGGGAGGAATTCACCCCTCCACTTT.